Listed here are 24 T cell receptor beta chains from one sample, sequenced in a study of untreated major depressive disorder. Assay: immunoSEQ multiplex PCR; the TCRdb copy retains only in-frame clones and omits some. The sample consists of 20,000 to 25,000 clones, approximately 87% of them appearing once. Sequences were obtained from CD4+ T cells from PBMCs. The receptors come from a woman aged 25 to 39 in good health.

This chain uses TRBV11-2 with TRBJ2-2; 10 bases match TRBD2. The V segment lost 4 bases and the J segment 6 bases; nucleotides outside the gene matches: 11. The CDR3 length is 17 residues. The germline gives CDR1 SGHAT, CDR2 FQNNGV. In nucleotides, the CDR3 is TGTGCCAGCAGCTCTCTGCTAAGCGGGGGGGCGTCCGGGGAGCTGTTTTTT. It codes for CASSSLLSGGASGELFF.

V usage is TRBV6-6 and J usage is TRBJ1-4, with D maybe TRBD1 (5 bases). V lost 9 bases to trimming and J lost 5 bases, with 10 bases between them. From germline, CDR1 is MNHNY and CDR2 SVGAGI (reference sequence). The CDR3 is 12 amino acids. This CDR3 is CASDSENEKLFF. The CDR3 DNA sequence: TGTGCCAGTGACAGTGAAAATGAAAAACTGTTTTTT.

CDR3 coding DNA: TGTGCCAGCAGCGTAACCCCGGACTCTCTGAGGGGGGGTTCACCCCTCCACTTT. Translating it yields CASSVTPDSLRGGSPLHF. The genes are TRBV9 and TRBJ1-6, with a weak D call TRBD1 (6 bases). Trimming took off 1 base at V and 9 bases at J, with 23 bases between the two ends. The CDR3 length is 18 residues. Germline CDR1 reads SGDLS; CDR2 reads YYNGEE.

The chain employs TRBV15 and TRBJ2-5, with D tentatively TRBD1 (5 bases). CDR1 and CDR2 from the germline V gene are LNHNV and YYDKDF (reference sequence). Trimming took off 2 bases at V and 0 bases at J, with 13 bases between the two ends. CDR3 length: 16 residues. The CDR3 protein is CATSRRRQRYQETQYF. CDR3 sequence (DNA): TGTGCCACCAGCAGACGTCGACAGAGGTACCAAGAGACCCAGTACTTC.

J is TRBJ2-6 and V is TRBV5-1; D gene uncertain. The CDR3 consists of 20 residues. V was clipped by 1 base and J by 2 bases, with 22 bases between them. The V gene's germline CDR1 is SGHRS and CDR2 YFSETQ. The CDR3 reads CASSLYQTRLIGAGANVLTF. The CDR3 DNA reads as TGCGCCAGCAGCTTGTACCAAACCCGGCTCATAGGAGCTGGGGCCAACGTCCTGACTTTC.

The chain combines TRBV19 with TRBJ2-2; D perhaps matches TRBD1 (5 bases). The CDR3 runs 14 residues. Trimming shortened V by 5 bases and J by 3 bases, and 10 bases separated the two germline ends. The germline gives CDR1 LNHDA, CDR2 SQIVND (reference sequence). The chain's CDR3 is CASSVQVHTGELFF. CDR3 nucleotides: TGTGCCAGTAGTGTACAGGTACACACCGGGGAGCTGTTTTTT.

The chain employs TRBV7-2 and TRBJ2-3; 8 bases align to TRBD2. The V and J ends lost 1 base and 2 bases, in that order; junction bases with no gene match: 8. The germline CDR1 and CDR2 sequences are SGHTA and FQGNSA. The CDR3 sequence is 17 residues long. In nucleotides, the CDR3 is TGTGCCAGCAGCTTAGTCGGGGGGGGCAGATCCACAGATACGCAGTATTTT. Its protein product is CASSLVGGGRSTDTQYF.

The J gene is TRBJ1-2, the V gene TRBV7-2; TRBD1 agrees at 7 bases. J lost 5 bases, V lost 10 bases, and 13 bases had no gene match. Germline V gene data show CDR1 as SGHTA and CDR2 as FQGNSA. The length of the CDR3 is 14 residues. In DNA, the CDR3 is TGTGCCATCGAAAGGCCGGGACAGATTTATGGCTACACCTTC. Protein product: CAIERPGQIYGYTF.

This clone has a single count. V and J are TRBV18 and TRBJ2-3; 11 bases fit TRBD2. This CDR3 is built from 16 residues. Germline trimming cut 3 bases from V and 0 bases from J; bases unmatched to any gene: 2. The germline gives CDR1 KGHSH, CDR2 LQKENI. CDR3 nucleotide sequence: TGTGCCAGCTCACCTAGACTAGCGGGGAGCACAGATACGCAGTATTTT. It codes for CASSPRLAGSTDTQYF.

The chain uses TRBV6-1 and TRBJ1-5, with D possibly TRBD1 on 6 matching bases. Germline V gene lookup returns CDR1 MNHNS and CDR2 SASEGT. CDR3 size: 13 residues. V shed 5 bases and J shed 7 bases, with 12 bases lying between them. DNA for the CDR3: TGTGCCAGCAGTAACGAACAGGGCCAGCCCCAGCATTTT. Translation: CASSNEQGQPQHF.

The chain recombines TRBV4-1 with TRBJ2-1; TRBD2 agrees at 7 bases. The germline V gene has CDR1 MGHRA and CDR2 YSYEKL. This CDR3 is 15 amino acids long. The ends lost 1 base at V and 11 bases at J; junction bases unmatched: 11. In nucleotides, the CDR3 is TGCGCCAGCAGCCAAGCCCTACTGGCTAGCGGTAAGCAGTTCTTC. Translating it yields CASSQALLASGKQFF.

This chain connects TRBV7-9 to TRBJ1-1, with D possibly being TRBD1 (5 bases). Trimming took 0 bases from V and 6 from J, leaving 14 bases between them. This CDR3 has 15 amino acids. The V gene's germline CDR1 is SEHNR and CDR2 FQNEAQ (reference sequence). The CDR3 DNA follows: TGTGCCAGCAGCTTAGCTCCGCAGGGACGATCTGAAGCTTTCTTT. Protein sequence: CASSLAPQGRSEAFF.

The rearrangement links TRBV6-5 to TRBJ1-6, with D maybe TRBD1 (5 bases). Trimming left V 0 bases short and J 7 bases short, with 10 bases between. The CDR3 has 15 residues. Germline V CDR1 and CDR2: MNHEY, SVGAGI. CDR3: CASSYSGGVNSPLHF. The CDR3 nucleotides read TGTGCCAGCAGTTACTCGGGGGGGGTCAATTCACCCCTCCACTTT.

This clone was counted between two and nine times. The genes are TRBV7-2 and TRBJ1-2; D is undetermined. CDR1 and CDR2 from the germline V gene are SGHTA and FQGNSA. This CDR3 spans 12 amino acids. V was shortened by 3 bases and J by 8 bases, with 10 bases between the two germline ends. In DNA form, the CDR3 reads TGTGCCAGCAGCTTGATGAGGTCCGGCTACACCTTC. Translation: CASSLMRSGYTF.

The chain has TRBV5-6 and TRBJ1-6; possible D gene TRBD1, 5 bases. CDR1 and CDR2 from the germline V gene are SGHDT and YYEEEE. Trimming left V 6 bases short and J 7 bases short, with 17 bases between. The CDR3 is made up of 15 amino acids. The CDR3 coding sequence is TGTGCCAGCACTATCCGGGCGGGGGTGAATTCACCCCTCCACTTT. Protein sequence: CASTIRAGVNSPLHF.

V usage is TRBV5-4 and J usage is TRBJ1-2; 12 bases map to TRBD1. V gave up 4 bases and J gave up 3 bases; unmatched junction bases: 4. Germline CDR1 and CDR2: SGHNT and YYREEE (reference sequence). The CDR3 totals 15 residues. CDR3 residues: CASSPGTGGDYGYTF. CDR3 nucleotide sequence: TGTGCCAGCAGCCCGGGGACAGGGGGCGACTATGGCTACACCTTC.

The chain recombines TRBV6-1 with TRBJ2-7; 8 bases are a match to TRBD1. With 7 bases clipped from V and 4 bases from J, the junction kept 9 bases outside the gene matches. Looked up from germline, CDR1 is MNHNS and CDR2 is SASEGT. The CDR3 runs 14 residues. The CDR3 sequence: CASNQDRARYEQYF. The CDR3 DNA is TGTGCCAGCAATCAGGACAGGGCGCGGTACGAGCAGTACTTC.

The rearrangement uses TRBV28 and TRBJ2-5, with 11 bases lining up with TRBD1. Trimming at V came to 4 bases and at J to 5 bases, leaving 6 bases not matched to a gene. CDR1 MDHEN and CDR2 SYDVKM come from the germline V gene. The CDR3 is 15 amino acids. The CDR3, as DNA: TGTGCCAGCAGTTGGGGGACAGGGGGATGGGAGACCCAGTACTTC. This codes for CASSWGTGGWETQYF. Combining the CDR3 with reference TRBV28 and TRBJ2-5 gives the whole variable domain DVKVTQSSRYLVKRTGEKVFLECVQDMDHENMFWYRQDPGLGLRLIYFSYDVKMKEKGDIPEGYSVSREKKERFSLILESASTNQTSMYLCASSWGTGGWETQYFGPGTRLLVL.

The rearrangement joins TRBV19 to TRBJ1-1; no definite D call. The CDR3 runs to 18 residues. V was clipped by 0 bases and J by 3 bases, with 20 bases between them. Germline assignment: CDR1 LNHDA and CDR2 SQIVND (reference sequence). The DNA of the CDR3 is TGTGCCAGTAGTATAGATAGCCGACTGGGCGGTGATGACACTGAAGCTTTCTTT. Encoded protein: CASSIDSRLGGDDTEAFF. The variable domain in full, completed from reference TRBV19 and TRBJ1-1, reads DGGITQSPKYLFRKEGQNVTLSCEQNLNHDAMYWYRQDPGQGLRLIYYSQIVNDFQKGDIAEGYSVSREKKESFPLTVTSAQKNPTAFYLCASSIDSRLGGDDTEAFFGQGTRLTVV.

V usage is TRBV29-1 and J usage is TRBJ2-3; 8 bases are shared with TRBD1. CDR3 size: 13 residues. V was clipped by 3 bases and J by 2 bases; unmatched bases: 1. Germline CDR1 reads SQVTM; CDR2 reads ANQGSEA. DNA of the CDR3: TGCAGCGTTGAGGACAGGGCCACAGATACGCAGTATTTT. Protein sequence: CSVEDRATDTQYF.

The chain joins TRBV5-1 to TRBJ1-1; the D is unclear. The CDR3 consists of 15 residues. Trimming left V 0 bases short and J 5 bases short, with 14 bases between. CDR1 is SGHRS and CDR2 is YFSETQ in the germline V gene. The chain's CDR3 is CASSLAGGRYTEAFF. CDR3 nucleotide sequence: TGCGCCAGCAGCTTGGCTGGCGGGAGGTATACTGAAGCTTTCTTT. Supplemented by reference TRBV5-1 and TRBJ1-1, the full variable domain reads KAGVTQTPRYLIKTRGQQVTLSCSPISGHRSVSWYQQTPGQGLQFLFEYFSETQRNKGNFPGRFSGRQFSNSRSEMNVSTLELGDSALYLCASSLAGGRYTEAFFGQGTRLTVV.

This clone came up a few times. This chain connects TRBV20-1 to TRBJ1-1; D is unclear. The CDR3 is 11 residues long. The V and J ends lost 5 bases and 0 bases respectively, with 4 bases between them. The germline V gene encodes CDR1 DFQATT and CDR2 SNEGSKA (reference sequence). Here the CDR3 reads CSAYMNTEAFF. DNA of the CDR3: TGCAGTGCTTACATGAACACTGAAGCTTTCTTT.

This clone was recorded once. The chain employs TRBV6-1 and TRBJ2-7; D is ambiguous. The CDR3 sequence is 11 residues long. CDR1 MNHNS and CDR2 SASEGT come from the germline V gene. Trimming pared 6 bases from V and 0 bases from J, leaving 3 bases between. The CDR3 sequence: CASRHSYEQYF. The CDR3 nucleotides read TGTGCCAGCAGGCACTCCTACGAGCAGTACTTC.

The gene calls are TRBV6-1 and TRBJ2-7; D gene ambiguous. The CDR3 sequence is 13 residues long. Trimming pared 5 bases from V and 6 bases from J, leaving 14 bases between. The germline CDR1 and CDR2 sequences are MNHNS and SASEGT. The CDR3 DNA follows: TGTGCCAGCAGTAGGGCAGGCGGCTCCGAGCAGTACTTC. Its protein product is CASSRAGGSEQYF.